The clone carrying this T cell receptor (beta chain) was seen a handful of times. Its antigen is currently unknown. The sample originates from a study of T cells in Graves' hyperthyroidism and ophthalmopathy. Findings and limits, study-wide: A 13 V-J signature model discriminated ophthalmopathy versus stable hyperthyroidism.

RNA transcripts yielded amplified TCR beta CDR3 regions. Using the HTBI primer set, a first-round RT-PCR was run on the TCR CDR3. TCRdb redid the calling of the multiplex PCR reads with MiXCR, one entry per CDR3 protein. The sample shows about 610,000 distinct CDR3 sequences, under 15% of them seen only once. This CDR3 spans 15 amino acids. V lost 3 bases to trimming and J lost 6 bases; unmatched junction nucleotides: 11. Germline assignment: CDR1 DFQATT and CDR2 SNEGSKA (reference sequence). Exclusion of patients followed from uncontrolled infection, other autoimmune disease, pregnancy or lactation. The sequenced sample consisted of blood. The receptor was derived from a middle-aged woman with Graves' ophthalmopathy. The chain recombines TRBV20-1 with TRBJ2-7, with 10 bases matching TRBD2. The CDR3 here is CSARPVGTSEGEQYF. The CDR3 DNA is TGCAGTGCTAGGCCCGTCGGGACTAGCGAAGGCGAGCAGTACTTC.